The following is a TCR beta chain sequence with its context. Survey-level resolution applied to immunoSEQ assay v3.0. Assay used: immunoSEQ multiplex PCR; TCRdb lists only in-frame clones, some missing. The data hold approximately 12,000 clones, with 70% to 80% observed a single time. The data derive from a study of long-term antiretroviral therapy in people with HIV. Germline CDR1 MNHEY, CDR2 SMNVEV (reference sequence). Between the trimmed V and J ends, which lost 5 bases and 2 bases, there was a span of 12 bases. The CDR3 spans 14 residues. The specimen was unsorted PBMCs, collected almost 3.2 years before starting antiretroviral therapy. This chain uses TRBV27 with TRBJ1-1, with D possibly matching TRBD1 (5 bases). The TCR was taken from a man between 40 and 49 years old with HIV. CDR3 nucleotide sequence: TGTGCCAGCAGTCCCGGAGGGGTCAACACTGAAGCTTTCTTT. Translating gives CASSPGGVNTEAFF.